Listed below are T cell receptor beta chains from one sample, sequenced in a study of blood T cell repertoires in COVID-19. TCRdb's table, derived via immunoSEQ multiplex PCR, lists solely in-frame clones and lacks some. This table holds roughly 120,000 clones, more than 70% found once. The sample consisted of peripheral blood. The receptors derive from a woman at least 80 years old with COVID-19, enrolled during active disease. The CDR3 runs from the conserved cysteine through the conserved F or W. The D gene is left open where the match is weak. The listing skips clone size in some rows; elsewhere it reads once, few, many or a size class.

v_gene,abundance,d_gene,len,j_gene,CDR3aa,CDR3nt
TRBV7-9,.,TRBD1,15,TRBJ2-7,CASSPSGTGSYEQYF,TGTGCCAGCAGCCCGTCCGGGACAGGGTCCTACGAGCAGTACTTC
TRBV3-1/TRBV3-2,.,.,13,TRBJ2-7,CASSRTDSYEQYF,TGTGCCAGCAGCCGGACAGACTCCTACGAGCAGTACTTC
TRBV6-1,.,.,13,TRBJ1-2,CASSEVGRGGYTF,TGTGCCAGCAGTGAAGTGGGGAGGGGTGGCTACACCTTC
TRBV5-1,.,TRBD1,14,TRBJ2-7,CASSTRTGAYEQYF,TGCGCCAGCAGCACCAGGACAGGAGCCTACGAGCAGTACTTC
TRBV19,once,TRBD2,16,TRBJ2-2,CASSGRAGGPTGELFF,TGTGCCAGTAGTGGGCGAGCGGGAGGGCCTACCGGGGAGCTGTTTTTT
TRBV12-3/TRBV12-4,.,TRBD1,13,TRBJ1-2,CASRRQGNYGYTF,TGTGCCAGCAGGAGACAGGGGAACTATGGCTACACCTTC
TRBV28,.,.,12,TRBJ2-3,CATARGSDTQYF,TGTGCCACCGCCAGGGGTTCAGATACGCAGTATTTT
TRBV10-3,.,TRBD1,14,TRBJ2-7,CAISEGDRGHEQYF,TGTGCCATCAGTGAGGGGGACAGAGGCCACGAGCAGTACTTC
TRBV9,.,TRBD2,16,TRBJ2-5,CASSPAGGVGQETQYF,TGTGCCAGCAGCCCCGCGGGGGGGGTGGGCCAAGAGACCCAGTACTTC
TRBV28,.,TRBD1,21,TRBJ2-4,CASSFRIRDRGILAAKNIQYF,TGTGCCAGCAGTTTTAGGATCCGGGACAGGGGGATTTTAGCAGCCAAAAACATTCAGTACTTC
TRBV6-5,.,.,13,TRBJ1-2,CASRWTATYGYTF,TGTGCCAGCAGATGGACAGCGACCTATGGCTACACCTTC
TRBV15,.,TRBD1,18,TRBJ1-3,CATSSGTGGFILRNTIYF,TGTGCCACCAGCTCCGGGACAGGGGGCTTTATCCTGCGGAACACCATATATTTT
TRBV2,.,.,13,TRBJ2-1,CASSLTGDNEQFF,TGTGCCAGCAGTTTGACAGGAGACAATGAGCAGTTCTTC
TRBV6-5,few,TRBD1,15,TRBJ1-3,CASSYDRGMRNTIYF,TGTGCCAGCAGTTACGACAGGGGGATGAGAAACACCATATATTTT
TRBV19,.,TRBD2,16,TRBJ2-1,CASSIAGGGSYNEQFF,TGTGCCAGTAGTATAGCGGGAGGGGGCTCCTACAATGAGCAGTTCTTC
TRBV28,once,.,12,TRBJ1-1,CASSTANTEAFF,TGTGCCAGCAGTACAGCGAACACTGAAGCTTTCTTT
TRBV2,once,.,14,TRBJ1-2,CASSGGESYYGYTF,TGTGCCAGCAGTGGGGGAGAAAGTTACTATGGCTACACCTTC
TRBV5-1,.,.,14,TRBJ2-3,CASSLTGVADTQYF,TGCGCCAGCAGCTTGACGGGAGTAGCAGATACGCAGTATTTT
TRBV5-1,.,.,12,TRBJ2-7,CASSLTAYEQYF,TGCGCCAGCAGCTTGACAGCCTACGAGCAGTACTTC
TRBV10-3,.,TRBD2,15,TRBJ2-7,CAISEKERGLYEQYF,TGTGCCATCAGTGAGAAGGAGCGGGGGCTATACGAGCAGTACTTC
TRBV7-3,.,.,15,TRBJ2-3,CASSLTRDDTDTQYF,TGTGCCAGCAGCTTAACGCGGGACGACACAGATACGCAGTATTTT
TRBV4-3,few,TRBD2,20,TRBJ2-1,CASSQDMGIMGLAAYNEQFF,TGCGCCAGCAGCCAAGATATGGGTATTATGGGACTAGCTGCTTACAATGAGCAGTTCTTC
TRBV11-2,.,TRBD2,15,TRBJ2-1,CASLISGRADNEQFF,TGTGCCAGCCTAATTAGCGGGAGGGCCGACAATGAGCAGTTCTTC
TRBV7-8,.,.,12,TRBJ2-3,CASSPDSNTQYF,TGTGCCAGCAGCCCGGACTCAAATACGCAGTATTTT
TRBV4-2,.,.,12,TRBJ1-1,CASSTGNVQAFF,TGTGCCAGCAGCACAGGTAATGTGCAGGCTTTCTTT
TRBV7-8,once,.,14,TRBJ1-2,CASSLKRGSGGYTF,TGTGCCAGCAGCTTGAAGAGGGGGTCAGGTGGCTACACCTTC
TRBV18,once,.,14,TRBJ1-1,CASSQTTGNTEAFF,TGTGCCAGCTCACAAACGACGGGGAACACTGAAGCTTTCTTT
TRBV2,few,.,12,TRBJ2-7,CASSASPARQYF,TGTGCCAGCAGCGCCAGCCCAGCGAGGCAGTACTTC
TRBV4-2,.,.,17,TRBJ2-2,CASTQGLRRAGTGELFF,TGTGCCAGCACCCAGGGACTGCGCAGGGCCGGAACCGGGGAGCTGTTTTTT
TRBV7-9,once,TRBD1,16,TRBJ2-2,CASRPTETGGTGELFF,TGTGCCAGCAGACCCACAGAAACAGGGGGCACCGGGGAGCTGTTTTTT
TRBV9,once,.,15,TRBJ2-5,CASSVGAGYQETQYF,TGTGCCAGCAGCGTCGGGGCGGGATACCAAGAGACCCAGTACTTC
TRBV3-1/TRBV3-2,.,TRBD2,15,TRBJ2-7,CASSLPGLAGEGQYF,TGTGCCAGCAGCCTACCGGGACTAGCGGGAGAGGGGCAGTACTTC
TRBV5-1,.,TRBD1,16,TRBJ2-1,CASSTRQGLEGNEQFF,TGCGCCAGCAGCACCCGACAGGGGTTAGAGGGAAATGAGCAGTTCTTC
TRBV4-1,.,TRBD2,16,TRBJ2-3,CASSQEGLPSTDTQYF,TGCGCCAGCAGCCAAGAGGGACTACCTAGCACAGATACGCAGTATTTT
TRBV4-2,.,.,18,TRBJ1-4,CASSQEVGGSGYNEKLFF,TGTGCCAGCAGCCAAGAAGTGGGGGGTAGTGGGTATAATGAAAAACTGTTTTTT
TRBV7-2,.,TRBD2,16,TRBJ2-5,CASRNPTSGSRETQYF,TGTGCCAGCAGAAACCCGACTAGCGGGAGTAGAGAGACCCAGTACTTC
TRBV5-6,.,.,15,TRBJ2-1,CASSPRVGTYNEQFF,TGTGCCAGCAGCCCCAGGGTCGGCACCTACAATGAGCAGTTCTTC
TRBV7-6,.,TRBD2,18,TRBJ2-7,CASSLGLPSGKNPYEQYF,TGTGCCAGCAGCTTAGGATTGCCTAGCGGCAAGAACCCCTACGAGCAGTACTTC
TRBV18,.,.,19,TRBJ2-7,CASSRGGNGPRLGAYEQYF,TGTGCCAGCTCACGGGGAGGAAACGGCCCTAGATTAGGCGCATACGAGCAGTACTTC
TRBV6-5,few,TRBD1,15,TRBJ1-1,CAGSIGAGGGTEAFF,TGTGCCGGGTCCATCGGGGCAGGGGGCGGCACTGAAGCTTTCTTT
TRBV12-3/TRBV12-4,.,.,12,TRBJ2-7,CASSLASGTQYF,TGTGCCAGCAGTTTAGCGTCGGGGACACAGTACTTC
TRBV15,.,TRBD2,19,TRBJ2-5,CATSREGVYRVAGRETQYF,TGTGCCACCAGCAGAGAGGGGGTGTACCGAGTAGCGGGAAGGGAGACCCAGTACTTC
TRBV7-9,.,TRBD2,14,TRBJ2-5,CASSPTSGQETQYF,TGTGCCAGCAGTCCCACTAGCGGGCAAGAGACCCAGTACTTC